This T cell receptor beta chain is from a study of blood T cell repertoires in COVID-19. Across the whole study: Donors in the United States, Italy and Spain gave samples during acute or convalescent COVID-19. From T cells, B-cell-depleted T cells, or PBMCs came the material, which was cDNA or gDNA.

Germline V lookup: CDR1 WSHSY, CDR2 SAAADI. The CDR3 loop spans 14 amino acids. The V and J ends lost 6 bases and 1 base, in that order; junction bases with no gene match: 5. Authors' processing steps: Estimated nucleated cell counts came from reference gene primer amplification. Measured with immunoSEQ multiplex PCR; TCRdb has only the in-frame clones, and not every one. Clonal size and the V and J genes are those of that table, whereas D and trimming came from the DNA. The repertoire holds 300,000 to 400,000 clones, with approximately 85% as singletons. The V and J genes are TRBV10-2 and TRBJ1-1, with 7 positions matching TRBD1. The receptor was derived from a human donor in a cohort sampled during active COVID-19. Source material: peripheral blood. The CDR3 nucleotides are TGCGCCAGCAGACACAGGGGACAGAACACTGAAGCTTTCTTT. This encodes CASRHRGQNTEAFF.